The T cell receptor (beta chain) described here comes from a study of T cell repertoires in cytomegalovirus infection. Study information: HLA-B-restricted CMV epitopes that are well studied were used alongside recently identified HLA-C-restricted ones. Public TCR beta signatures were indicative of both CMV infection and a matching HLA type.

On this clonotype itself: Its antigen is not identified.

Points from the study as a whole: Individuals carrying CMV plus the relevant HLA were identified by cumulative frequency of public TCR beta families. The ex vivo response showed dominance by HLA-C-restricted CMV-specific TCR beta clonotypes.

TCRdb independently ran MiXCR on the reads; one entry per CDR3 protein. This table has about 160,000 distinct CDR3 sequences, 20% to 25% appearing once. This TCR came from a human donor in good health (CMV status not recorded). Some clones in this sample may be carry-over from other donors' samples. The specimen comprised CD8+ T cells from cultured PBMCs, sampled from culture after CMV antigen stimulation.

The CDR3 is CASSLAPLAGGYEQYF. The CDR3 nucleotides are TGTGCCAGCAGCTTAGCTCCACTAGCGGGGGGCTACGAGCAGTACTTC. The gene calls are TRBV7-2 and TRBJ2-7; 12 bases agree with TRBD2. The CDR3 spans 16 residues. Germline V gene lookup returns CDR1 SGHTA and CDR2 FQGNSA. J gave up 3 bases and V 0 bases, and 3 bases lay outside the gene matches.